Described below is a single T cell receptor (beta chain) sequence and its context. No antigen is known for it. The sample is drawn from a study of shared clonotypes between healthy human individuals. Study-wide context: CD4 naive cells filled three plates per donor, CD4 memory three, CD8 naive two and CD8 memory one.

The donor cohort consisted entirely of Caucasian adults residing in Nashville, Tennessee. The study separated CD4+ cells into CD45RA+ naive and CD45RA-negative memory subsets. The V end was cut by 6 bases, the J end by 0 bases, with 12 bases between. The CDR3 is 14 amino acids. The germline gives CDR1 MNHNS, CDR2 SASEGT. General observations from the study: Sorted-subset sequencing was shown by rarefaction to be incomplete despite large depth.

Repertoires were generated with immunoSEQ multiplex PCR, while TCRdb's copy carries only in-frame clones and drops some. The sample gives approximately 980,000 clones, roughly 72% of which show up once; around 1.4% is in the top ten. This sequence was found in a man younger than 30 in good health. The gene calls are TRBV6-1 and TRBJ2-7; the D gene is possibly TRBD1 (6 bases). Sequenced input: memory CD4+ T cells sorted from blood. Subset noted: CD45RA-negative fraction. CDR3 nucleotides: TGTGCCAGCAGGAGGGGGTTTGACTCCTACGAGCAGTACTTC. Protein product: CASRRGFDSYEQYF.